The rows below give T cell receptor beta chains drawn from one sample of a study of regulatory T cells in long-lasting Graves disease. TCRdb ran MiXCR on the multiplex PCR reads and lists one entry per CDR3 protein. Of over 300,000 distinct CDR3 sequences listed, roughly a sixth were seen once; the top ten hold approximately 21%. The material was peripheral blood mononuclear cells (PBMCs), obtained at new diagnosis, from a patient treated with antithyroid drugs. All receptors come from a female donor with Graves disease. CDR3s leave out the opening cysteine and the closing phenylalanine or tryptophan.

j_call	v_call	cdr3_aa
TRBJ2-3	TRBV28	ASSLILQGEEIDTQY
TRBJ1-5	TRBV11-2	ASSLGTVSNQPQH
TRBJ2-4	TRBV5-1	ASSLRGGVNNIQY
TRBJ1-4	TRBV7-2	ASSLVWGQGDEKLF
TRBJ1-1	TRBV19	ASSPAYRGPRTEAF
TRBJ2-1	TRBV5-1	ASSTETGRNNEQF
TRBJ2-1	TRBV11-3	ASSVGGAGYNEQF
TRBJ1-4	TRBV3-2	ASSQEFGTGTELF
TRBJ1-5	TRBV20-1	SATDPNQPQH
TRBJ1-6	TRBV7-2	ASSHGAENSPLH
TRBJ1-4	TRBV28	ASSLIVHEKLF
TRBJ1-3	TRBV2	ASSESQYSGNTIY
TRBJ2-5	TRBV7-6	ASTASGSQETQY
TRBJ1-6	TRBV7-2	ASSLRALLH
TRBJ1-5	TRBV16	ASSQAAGRRNQPQH
TRBJ2-7	TRBV6-1	ASRSSGSTQQY
TRBJ2-7	TRBV4-2	ASSQEVAAGEQY
TRBJ1-2	TRBV2	ASSDEGRYGYT
TRBJ1-5	TRBV4-1	ASSETPRDIWSNQPQH
TRBJ2-7	TRBV20-1	SARDFGGGNSYEQY
TRBJ2-7	TRBV27	ASSSSGLTYEQY
TRBJ1-1	TRBV4-1	ASSPPRAAMNTEAF
TRBJ2-6	TRBV28	ASSSSARDRSSGANVLT
TRBJ2-2	TRBV4-1	ASSQVGATGELF
TRBJ1-6	TRBV2	ASRRSGTGYSPLH
TRBJ2-3	TRBV9	ASSVALLAGVTDTQY
TRBJ2-4	TRBV28	ASSLSGLAKNIQY
TRBJ1-1	TRBV7-2	ASSLDRGRHTEAF
TRBJ2-2	TRBV7-2	ASSLQGTPGELF
TRBJ2-7	TRBV11-2	ASSPDRAEQY
TRBJ2-2	TRBV27	ASSLSVGGHTGELF
TRBJ2-4	TRBV5-4	ASSLPDVKNIQY
TRBJ2-1	TRBV5-1	ASSSIYDRGKGEQF
TRBJ2-1	TRBV27	ASSYDRNSYNGQF
TRBJ2-7	TRBV12-3/TRBV12-4	ASSLGGVPIEQY
TRBJ1-4	TRBV28	ASSSQGAANEKLF
.	TRBV19	ASSMVVSQETQY
TRBJ2-4	TRBV7-2	ASGPISRRGGAKNIQY
TRBJ2-4	TRBV20-1	SATPQTSGSDIQY
TRBJ2-7	TRBV20-1	SARDLGHEQY